The source of this T cell receptor beta chain is a study of cytomegalovirus exposure and HLA in healthy donors. Study findings and constraints: Researchers reported that a few CMV-associated chains were confirmed in vitro as CMV antigen-specific. TCR beta V segments were, for the most part, productive about 87% or about 30% of the time in an earlier analysis. A later analysis appeared to link common viral pathogens to several of the most significant clusters.

Per germline, CDR1 SGHTA and CDR2 FQGTGA. The ends were cut back, 0 bases at V and 3 bases at J, with 6 bases in the middle. CDR3 length equals 13 residues. The primer mix had 60 Vbeta and 13 Jbeta primers. Generated by immunoSEQ multiplex PCR, the TCRdb table keeps only in-frame clones and is missing some. The sample carries tens of thousands of clones, over 70% recorded once. Points on this clone: Antigen: not known.

The source material was PBMCs. The chain uses TRBV7-3 and TRBJ2-7; D is ambiguous. This sequence originates from a male donor in good health and CMV-seropositive. Written as DNA, the CDR3 is TGTGCCAGCAGCTTAACGTTAGACTACGAGCAGTACTTC. Protein: CASSLTLDYEQYF.